The present T cell receptor beta chain was sequenced within a study of shared clonotypes between healthy human individuals. About the study: Sampling drew on donors who were a couple of women and a few men aged 18 to 49. Study-wide results and caveats: Though the depth was large, rarefaction showed that sorted-subset sequencing was incomplete.

This CDR3 contains 12 residues. V lost 4 bases to trimming and J lost 4 bases, with 6 bases between them. Germline-derived CDR1 and CDR2 are MDHEN and SYDVKM. Authors' processing steps: For the immunoSEQ data, sequences were junction-only without quality scores, so filtering differed. Using immunoSEQ multiplex PCR, the repertoire was profiled, and TCRdb retains in-frame clones only, with some absent. That table supplies the V and J calls and clone size; D and trimming were determined from the DNA. This repertoire shows about 100,000 clones, 68% found once; its top ten account for roughly 50%. The study drew all its donors from Caucasian adults living in Nashville, Tennessee. This clone was seen only a few times. Its antigen is unidentified.

The clonotype originates from a man aged 25 to 45 in good health. The rearrangement uses TRBV28 and TRBJ2-3; no clear D. Input material: memory CD8+ T cells sorted from blood. Subset in this sample: CD45RO+ cells pooled with CCR7-negative TemRA cells. CDR3 DNA sequence: TGTGCCAGCAGTTGGTCAGCAGATACGCAGTATTTT. It is translated as CASSWSADTQYF.